This T cell receptor (beta chain) was captured in a study of T-cell reconstitution after alpha-beta-depleted transplantation in children. Study-level findings and limits: A year post-transplant, T-cell counts and diversity derived mostly from newly produced T cells. Several patients had high TCRbeta diversity at day 60; it came from surviving recipient T cells and thymic progenitors. At around two months after transplant, the alpha-beta T cells were reportedly derived from several hundred expanded clones that came from non-depleted graft cells.

Preparation of the TCRbeta library used unique molecular identifiers. TCRdb reprocessed the PCR reads with MiXCR, giving one entry per CDR3 protein. The sample shows a few hundred thousand distinct CDR3 sequences, roughly a quarter of them seen only once. This CDR3 spans 13 amino acids. Germline assignment: CDR1 SQVTM and CDR2 ANQGSEA. Deletions cut 0 bases from V and 4 bases from J, with 10 bases between. This clonotype was seen ten or more times. Its antigen is still unknown. The source material was PBMCs, mostly from graft donor cells, sampled 360 days after TCRalphabeta/CD19-depleted stem cell transplant. The V call is TRBV29-1, the J call TRBJ2-7; perhaps TRBD2 as D (6 bases). This TCR was recovered from a female patient aged 2-15 years who had a stem cell transplant for congenital amegakaryocytic thrombocytopenia, so the T cells may come from the graft donor. The CDR3 protein is CSVEERDRYEQYF. DNA of the CDR3: TGCAGCGTTGAAGAGCGGGATAGGTACGAGCAGTACTTC.